Below, 29 T cell receptor beta chains from the same sample are listed, as sequenced in a study of beta chain features in type 1 diabetes. Investigators reverse transcribed all isolated RNA, so they sequenced expressed TCRB transcripts. The table came from immunoSEQ multiplex PCR; TCRdb's copy has only in-frame clones and leaves some out. The table lists 200,000 to 300,000 clones, approximately 14% of them singletons. Their target antigens are unknown. Study findings and constraints: TCRB CDR3s from Type 1 diabetes patients were moderately but significantly shorter in all four CD4+ subsets.

Sample: naive CD4+ T cells from blood. These receptors were obtained from a man younger than 45 with type 1 diabetes.

This clone was counted a few times. The rearrangement links TRBV18 to TRBJ2-6, with TRBD1 matching over 7 bases. Germline-derived CDR1 and CDR2 are KGHSH and LQKENI. Trimming removed 2 bases from V and 2 bases from J; junction bases left unmatched: 3. CDR3 length: 16 amino acids. The CDR3 sequence: CASSPSTGAGANVLTF. The CDR3 DNA is TGTGCCAGCTCACCAAGTACAGGGGCTGGGGCCAACGTCCTGACTTTC.

The rearrangement links TRBV29-1 to TRBJ2-2, with 10 positions matching TRBD1. V gave up 0 bases and J gave up 1 base; unmatched junction bases: 5. This CDR3 is built from 17 residues. From germline, CDR1 is SQVTM and CDR2 ANQGSEA. The DNA of the CDR3 is TGCAGCGTTGAAGATTGGGGGACAGGGGTGAACACCGGGGAGCTGTTTTTT. Translation: CSVEDWGTGVNTGELFF.

In this sample, this clone turned up a few times. This rearrangement joins TRBV5-1 to TRBJ2-3, with D possibly being TRBD1 (5 bases). Germline CDR1 and CDR2: SGHRS and YFSETQ. Trimming pared 5 bases from V and 5 bases from J, leaving 12 bases between. CDR3 length: 13 amino acids. The CDR3 DNA follows: TGCGCCAGCAGGGGGCAGGGAAAAGATACGCAGTATTTT. It translates to CASRGQGKDTQYF. The full variable domain, with the rest looked up from reference TRBV5-1 and TRBJ2-3, is KAGVTQTPRYLIKTRGQQVTLSCSPISGHRSVSWYQQTPGQGLQFLFEYFSETQRNKGNFPGRFSGRQFSNSRSEMNVSTLELGDSALYLCASRGQGKDTQYFGPGTRLTVL.

This clone was observed a few times. The chain employs TRBV9 and TRBJ1-5; no definite D call. Trimming took 2 bases from V and 2 from J, leaving 11 bases between them. The CDR3 extends over 15 amino acids. Germline values: CDR1 SGDLS, CDR2 YYNGEE. CDR3 coding DNA: TGTGCCAGCAGCGTCGGGGATTTGGGCAATCAGCCCCAGCATTTT. Translation: CASSVGDLGNQPQHF.

This chain links TRBV5-1 with TRBJ2-5; D is uncertain. The CDR3 length is 13 residues. V shed 5 bases and J shed 3 bases, with 11 bases lying between them. Germline V gene lookup returns CDR1 SGHRS and CDR2 YFSETQ. Here the CDR3 DNA reads TGCGCCAGCAGTCCTAACGATAAAGAGACCCAGTACTTC. This codes for CASSPNDKETQYF.

The chain uses TRBV2 and TRBJ1-5; TRBD1 is a possible D gene (5 bases). CDR3 length: 16 residues. The V end lost 2 bases, the J end lost 2 bases, and 13 bases lay between the germline ends. Germline loops: CDR1 SNHLY, CDR2 FYNNEI. The CDR3 protein is CASSETGREGNQPQHF. The CDR3 DNA reads as TGTGCCAGCAGTGAAACGGGCAGGGAAGGCAATCAGCCCCAGCATTTT.

This clone was counted only a few times. J is TRBJ2-5 and V is TRBV7-9; 7 bases are a match to TRBD2. Trimming at V came to 5 bases and at J to 1 base, leaving 4 bases not matched to a gene. The CDR3 loop spans 14 amino acids. Germline V gives CDR1 SEHNR, CDR2 FQNEAQ (reference sequence). The CDR3 loop is CASSHSSGQETQYF. CDR3 bases: TGTGCCAGCAGCCACTCTAGCGGCCAAGAGACCCAGTACTTC.

The chain links TRBV10-3 to TRBJ1-1; D is ambiguous. V was trimmed by 0 bases and J by 2 bases, leaving 7 bases between them. CDR1 is ENHRY, CDR2 SYGVKD, per germline. The CDR3 length is 14 residues. Here the CDR3 reads CAISESPENTEAFF. The CDR3 DNA is TGTGCCATCAGTGAGTCGCCAGAAAACACTGAAGCTTTCTTT.

This clone came up a few times. The chain is built from TRBV19 and TRBJ1-2; D uncertain. The CDR3 has 14 residues. Germline V gene lookup returns CDR1 LNHDA and CDR2 SQIVND (reference sequence). V was cut by 4 bases and J by 0 bases, with 9 bases left in between. The CDR3 DNA is TGTGCCAGTAGTAGGGGAGATGCTAACTATGGCTACACCTTC. It specifies CASSRGDANYGYTF. Supplemented by reference TRBV19 and TRBJ1-2, the full variable domain reads DGGITQSPKYLFRKEGQNVTLSCEQNLNHDAMYWYRQDPGQGLRLIYYSQIVNDFQKGDIAEGYSVSREKKESFPLTVTSAQKNPTAFYLCASSRGDANYGYTFGSGTRLTVV.

The sample holds a few counts of this clone. The chain is built from TRBV25-1 and TRBJ2-5; TRBD1 matches at 8 bases. Germline V CDR1 and CDR2: MGHDK, SYGVNS. The CDR3 is 16 residues long. After removal of 5 bases from V and 5 bases from J, the junction contained 13 bases not matched to a gene. CDR3 in amino acids: CASSTQRTGRTETQYF. CDR3 coding DNA: TGTGCCAGCAGTACTCAAAGGACAGGGAGGACGGAGACCCAGTACTTC.

CDR3: CASSETGAPYEQYF. The CDR3 DNA sequence: TGTGCCAGCAGTGAGACGGGAGCGCCGTACGAGCAGTACTTC. This sequence joins TRBV6-1 and TRBJ2-7; perhaps TRBD2 as D (6 bases). Germline loops: CDR1 MNHNS, CDR2 SASEGT. V lost 3 bases and J 4 bases, leaving 13 bases between the germline ends. The CDR3 contains 14 residues.

This clone was picked up a small number of times. The chain links TRBV4-1 to TRBJ1-2; 7 bases agree with TRBD1. In germline, CDR1 is MGHRA, CDR2 YSYEKL. J was trimmed by 8 bases and V by 0 bases; bases with no gene match: 12. The CDR3 length is 16 residues. The CDR3 sequence is CASSQDRDSATGGYTF. DNA of the CDR3: TGCGCCAGCAGCCAAGATCGGGACAGTGCCACGGGGGGCTACACCTTC.

CDR3 sequence reads: CATSRDPGGSGYGYTF. In nucleotides, the CDR3 is TGTGCCACCAGCAGAGATCCGGGGGGATCGGGCTATGGCTACACCTTC. The rearrangement joins TRBV15 to TRBJ1-2, with D perhaps TRBD1 (5 bases). This CDR3 is 16 amino acids long. Germline V gives CDR1 LNHNV, CDR2 YYDKDF (reference sequence). V shed 0 bases and J shed 4 bases, with 15 bases lying between them.

This clone turned up a few times. V usage is TRBV19 and J usage is TRBJ1-1, with 7 bases matching TRBD1. Germline values: CDR1 LNHDA, CDR2 SQIVND (reference sequence). The CDR3 totals 13 residues. Trimming removed 5 bases from V and 3 bases from J; junction bases left unmatched: 3. The CDR3 nucleotides read TGTGCCAGTAGTTACCAGGGGGACACTGAAGCTTTCTTT. It specifies CASSYQGDTEAFF.

This clone was seen a handful of times. The gene calls are TRBV5-4 and TRBJ1-1, with 7 bases matching TRBD1. Germline CDR1 reads SGHNT; CDR2 reads YYREEE (reference sequence). This CDR3 has 19 residues. V lost 0 bases, J lost 0 bases, and 14 bases stayed unmatched. The CDR3 loop reads CASSLARGSRLEMNTEAFF. The DNA of the CDR3 is TGTGCCAGCAGCTTGGCCAGGGGGTCGAGGTTAGAAATGAACACTGAAGCTTTCTTT.

The chain carries TRBV9 and TRBJ1-2; D might be TRBD1 (6 bases). CDR1 and CDR2 from the germline V gene are SGDLS and YYNGEE. CDR3 length: 15 amino acids. The V end lost 0 bases, the J end lost 6 bases, and 15 bases lay between the germline ends. CDR3 DNA sequence: TGTGCCAGCAGCGTAGGGGGGGGGCGCTTGGATGGCTACACCTTC. It translates to CASSVGGGRLDGYTF.

V usage is TRBV4-1 and J usage is TRBJ2-2; tentatively, D is TRBD2 (5 bases). Per germline, CDR1 MGHRA and CDR2 YSYEKL. CDR3 size: 15 residues. Trimming took off 1 base at V and 7 bases at J, with 13 bases between the two ends. CDR3 protein: CASSQVSGSSGELFF. The DNA of the CDR3 is TGCGCCAGCAGCCAAGTTTCGGGGTCTAGCGGGGAGCTGTTTTTT.

This clone was counted only a few times. Other DNA sequences in this specimen translate into the identical CDR3. The V and J genes are TRBV5-1 and TRBJ1-1; 7 nucleotides line up with TRBD1. The CDR3 is made up of 13 amino acids. V was pared by 5 bases and J by 3 bases, with 4 bases of the junction left unmatched. Germline CDR1 SGHRS, CDR2 YFSETQ. The CDR3 nucleotides read TGCGCCAGCAGTCCCGACAGGGACACTGAAGCTTTCTTT. This gives the protein CASSPDRDTEAFF.

The chain has TRBV19 and TRBJ1-5; 7 bases are a match to TRBD1. This CDR3 has 15 amino acids. Germline trimming cut 7 bases from V and 2 bases from J; bases unmatched to any gene: 8. Germline V lookup: CDR1 LNHDA, CDR2 SQIVND (reference sequence). DNA of the CDR3: TGTGCCAGTACGGGGACAGCACCTCGCAATCAGCCCCAGCATTTT. It is translated as CASTGTAPRNQPQHF.

J is TRBJ2-1 and V is TRBV18; D is ambiguous. Trimming shortened V by 0 bases and J by 0 bases, and 9 bases separated the two germline ends. Germline CDR1 reads KGHSH; CDR2 reads LQKENI. The length of the CDR3 is 16 residues. The CDR3 sequence is CASSPPGGSSYNEQFF. In DNA, the CDR3 is TGTGCCAGCTCACCACCTGGCGGTAGCTCCTACAATGAGCAGTTCTTC.

Only a few counts were recorded for this clone. The chain combines TRBV7-9 with TRBJ2-3, with D uncertain. V lost 7 bases to trimming and J lost 5 bases, with 13 bases between them. The CDR3 spans 13 residues. Germline V CDR1 and CDR2: SEHNR, FQNEAQ (reference sequence). CDR3 sequence reads: CASTPTVGDTQYF. The DNA for the CDR3 is TGTGCCAGCACCCCAACGGTTGGAGATACGCAGTATTTT. The full variable domain, its missing parts supplied by reference TRBV7-9 and TRBJ2-3, is DTGVSQNPRHKITKRGQNVTFRCDPISEHNRLYWYRQTLGQGPEFLTYFQNEAQLEKSRLLSDRFSAERPKGSFSTLEIQRTEQGDSAMYLCASTPTVGDTQYFGPGTRLTVL.

This clone was seen a few times. This chain links TRBV19 with TRBJ1-2; the D is unclear. Germline CDR1 reads LNHDA; CDR2 reads SQIVND (reference sequence). This CDR3 contains 14 residues. Deletions cut 3 bases from V and 0 bases from J, with 8 bases between. CDR3 DNA: TGTGCCAGTAGTATCTCCACAGCTAACTATGGCTACACCTTC. Its protein is CASSISTANYGYTF.

The chain couples TRBV5-4 to TRBJ2-7; no definite D call. Trimming pared 0 bases from V and 2 bases from J, leaving 12 bases between. From germline, CDR1 is SGHNT and CDR2 YYREEE (reference sequence). This CDR3 has 15 residues. The CDR3 is CASSLAGVSAYEQYF. The CDR3 region has the DNA TGTGCCAGCAGCTTGGCCGGAGTTTCGGCCTACGAGCAGTACTTC.

The sample holds a few counts of this clone. The chain combines TRBV4-2 with TRBJ2-7; 7 nucleotides line up with TRBD2. Germline values: CDR1 LGHNA, CDR2 YNFKEQ. This CDR3 comprises 14 residues. V lost 0 bases, J lost 5 bases, and 4 bases stayed unmatched. The CDR3 sequence: CASSQERAGHEQYF. The CDR3 nucleotides are TGTGCCAGCAGCCAAGAGAGAGCGGGGCACGAGCAGTACTTC.

CDR3 protein: CASSYISATITQYF. The CDR3 coding sequence is TGTGCCAGCAGTTACATCTCAGCTACTATCACGCAGTATTTT. The J gene is TRBJ2-3, the V gene TRBV6-5; D uncertain. CDR1 is MNHEY and CDR2 is SVGAGI in the germline V gene. V lost 2 bases, J lost 9 bases, and 15 bases lay in between. The CDR3 runs to 14 residues.

The V call is TRBV6-4, the J call TRBJ1-2; 7 positions agree with TRBD1. The junction had 12 bases not matched to a gene; V was cut back by 6 bases and J by 5 bases. Germline values: CDR1 MRHNA, CDR2 SNTAGT. CDR3 length equals 15 residues. The CDR3 protein is CASSLDIGTVYGYTF. CDR3 sequence (DNA): TGTGCCAGCAGCCTCGACATCGGGACAGTTTATGGCTACACCTTC.

The rearrangement links TRBV5-1 to TRBJ2-1; tentative D call: TRBD2 (5 bases). The germline V gene has CDR1 SGHRS and CDR2 YFSETQ. The CDR3 has 14 amino acids. V was clipped by 4 bases and J by 8 bases, with 16 bases between them. The CDR3 spells CASSGELETHEQFF. Here the CDR3 DNA reads TGCGCCAGCAGCGGTGAACTAGAAACGCATGAGCAGTTCTTC.

A few counts support this clone. J is TRBJ1-5 and V is TRBV28, with TRBD1 identical over 7 bases. The CDR3 spans 15 residues. Losses at the gene ends were 6 bases for V and 0 bases for J; bases not matched to a gene: 5. Germline assignment: CDR1 MDHEN and CDR2 SYDVKM. The CDR3 spells CASSEGQYSNQPQHF. In nucleotides, the CDR3 is TGTGCCAGCAGCGAGGGACAGTATAGCAATCAGCCCCAGCATTTT.

The chain recombines TRBV2 with TRBJ2-1; TRBD2 agrees at 13 bases. The CDR3 contains 15 residues. V lost 6 bases to trimming and J lost 7 bases; unmatched junction nucleotides: 6. Germline CDR1 reads SNHLY; CDR2 reads FYNNEI. The CDR3 region has the DNA TGTGCCAGCAGGCGGACTAGCGGGAGAGATAATGAGCAGTTCTTC. This translates into CASRRTSGRDNEQFF.